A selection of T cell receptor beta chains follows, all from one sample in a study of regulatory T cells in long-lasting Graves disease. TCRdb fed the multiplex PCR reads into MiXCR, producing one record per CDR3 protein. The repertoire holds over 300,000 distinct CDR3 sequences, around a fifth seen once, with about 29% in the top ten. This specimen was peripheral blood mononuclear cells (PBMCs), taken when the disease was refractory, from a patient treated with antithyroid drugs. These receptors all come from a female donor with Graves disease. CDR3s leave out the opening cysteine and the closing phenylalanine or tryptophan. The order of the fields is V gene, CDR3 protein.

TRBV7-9	ASSLRDNEQF
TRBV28	ASTRDRGYSPLH
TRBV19	ASKVSGQASYEQY
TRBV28	ASTGQGYYEQY
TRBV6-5	ASSYSGPYGWGRQY
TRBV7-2	ASSNSGTGLNSPLH
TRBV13	AGSGQGSPLH
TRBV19	ASSMGPGNEQY
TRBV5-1	ASSFGQGPYGYI
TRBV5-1	ASSLVGSPNEKLF
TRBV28	ASSLWGTGNQPQH
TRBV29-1	SVYRVMNTEAF
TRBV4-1	ASSRLTGDSYEQY
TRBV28	ASSSLLRDGSYEQY
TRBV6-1	ASRTGIDTEAF
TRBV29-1	SVEDLLVTGGGYT
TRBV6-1	ASRPSGGSTEAF
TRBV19	ASSRTGLLGWENTEAF
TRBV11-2	ASSLQSGRAGNTIY
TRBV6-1	ASRTASNQPQH
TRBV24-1	ATSDLTVNYGYT
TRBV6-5	ASSLNRVREQY
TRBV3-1	ASSQDRGTSFYEQY
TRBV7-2	ASSLRGPEDERYEQY
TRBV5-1	ASKRADDFAEAF
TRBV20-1	SAGRSYGYT
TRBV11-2	ASSPGAFSYNSPLH
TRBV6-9	ASSYSWAGVNYEQY
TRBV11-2	ASRRQGASGNTIY
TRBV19	ASSVRYQETQY
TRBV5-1	ASSGSGRGGEQY
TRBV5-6	ASSFSGQGLIETQY
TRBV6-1	ASSQVLATSYEQY
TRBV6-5	ASSYPGTGNTEAF
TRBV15	ATSREAQSSYGYT
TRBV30	AWSVQSGTEAF
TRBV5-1	ASSLGTRGPLILEQH
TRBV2	ASSRGSSSYEQY
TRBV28	ATSGQPQH
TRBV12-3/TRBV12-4	ASSTLAGGGNEQF
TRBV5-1	ASSFASGEETQY
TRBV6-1	ASTRRDSSNQPQH
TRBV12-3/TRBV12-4	ASNPGQGVYEQY
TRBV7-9	ASSLAGRYYEQC
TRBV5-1	ASSLKGALNTGELF
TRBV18	ASSPPYTGELF
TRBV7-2	ASSQDIGPDTGELF
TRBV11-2	ASNPTRTSEAF
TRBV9	ASSLRQGRGHGELF
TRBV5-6	ASSLDRGYTEAF
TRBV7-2	ASSRPNEKLF